This T cell receptor beta chain was sequenced for a study of blood T cells in healthy people across ages. Study outcomes and limitations: Estimates based on one million T cells were treated as lower bounds.

A second about 7 to 12 cycle PCR used barcoded and J-beta primers. TCRdb re-derived calls from the 5' RACE reads in MiXCR, one entry per CDR3 protein. This table holds roughly 1,000,000 distinct CDR3 sequences, roughly 24% found once. V was clipped by 3 bases and J by 4 bases; unmatched bases: 10. This CDR3 has 16 residues. Per germline, CDR1 LNHNV and CDR2 YYDKDF (reference sequence). This clonotype was seen more than once but under ten times. Antigen specificity is unknown. These data also formed part of another study, on T cells of mothers and their children. That publication notes: Samples came from a few healthy Caucasian mothers and their six children. Each mother gave over 8.5 million TCR beta CDR3 reads; each child, a few million. The analysis detected no persistent microchimeric T cell clones.

The TCR was taken from a girl aged 2 to 9 in good health. The sequencing input was blood. This chain joins TRBV15 and TRBJ2-7; 9 bases agree with TRBD1. CDR3 amino acids: CATSSLYRGPGYEQYF. For the CDR3, the DNA is TGTGCCACCAGCAGTCTATACAGGGGGCCCGGTTACGAGCAGTACTTC.